The next 23 T cell receptor beta chains were all read from a single sample in a study of T-cell memory formation after mild COVID-19. TCRdb independently ran MiXCR on the 5' RACE reads; one entry per CDR3 protein. The repertoire holds about 350,000 distinct CDR3 sequences, around an eighth seen once, with 20% to 25% in the top ten. Sequenced: PBMCs or a T cell subset sorted from them (not recorded which). The receptors derive from a man aged 18 to 30 who had mild COVID-19 (a few samples of this study predate the infection). Cell type and time point are not known.

This clonotype was counted between two and nine times. CDR3 loop: CASSQDYVTGSGANVLTF. In DNA form, the CDR3 reads TGCGCCAGCAGCCAAGATTACGTAACAGGGTCTGGGGCCAACGTCCTGACTTTC. The chain recombines TRBV4-3 with TRBJ2-6; tentative D call: TRBD1 (6 bases). Trimming shortened V by 0 bases and J by 1 base, and 13 bases separated the two germline ends. The CDR3 covers 18 residues. Germline lookup yields CDR1 LGHNA and CDR2 YSLEER.

The J gene is TRBJ1-4, the V gene TRBV20-1, with D uncertain. V was cut by 6 bases and J by 5 bases, with 13 bases left in between. Per germline, CDR1 DFQATT and CDR2 SNEGSKA (reference sequence). The CDR3 extends over 13 amino acids. This CDR3 reads CSAVRELNEKLFF. CDR3 nucleotides: TGCAGTGCGGTGAGGGAACTAAATGAAAAACTGTTTTTT.

This clonotype has a handful of counts. The V and J genes are TRBV29-1 and TRBJ1-2; D remains unclear. This CDR3 region has 12 residues. Trimming cost V 6 bases and J 4 bases, with 12 bases left between them. Germline assignment: CDR1 SQVTM and CDR2 ANQGSEA. The CDR3 sequence: CSVGDYGYGYTF. The DNA for the CDR3 is TGCAGCGTGGGAGATTATGGCTATGGCTACACCTTC.

The V gene is TRBV12-3 or TRBV12-4, the J gene TRBJ1-2; the D gene is possibly TRBD1 (5 bases). The germline V and J ends were trimmed by 5 bases and 8 bases, with 18 bases remaining between them. The CDR3 runs 14 residues. CDR3 residues: CASSAQIGDRGYTF. Here the CDR3 DNA reads TGTGCCAGCAGTGCTCAGATAGGGGATAGAGGCTACACCTTC.

This clonotype was observed a few times. The chain links TRBV5-1 to TRBJ2-1; D is undetermined. The germline V gene has CDR1 SGHRS and CDR2 YFSETQ. This CDR3 is 16 amino acids long. The V and J ends lost 4 bases and 0 bases respectively, with 14 bases between them. Written as DNA, the CDR3 is TGCGCCAGCAGCCCGATTATAGGAAGCTCCTACAATGAGCAGTTCTTC. Translated: CASSPIIGSSYNEQFF.

V usage is TRBV5-4 and J usage is TRBJ1-2; D is ambiguous. The CDR3 is made up of 13 amino acids. Germline CDR1 is SGHNT and CDR2 is YYREEE (reference sequence). V lost 5 bases to trimming and J lost 0 bases, with 8 bases between them. DNA of the CDR3: TGTGCCAGCAGTATTTATCCTAACTATGGCTACACCTTC. This codes for CASSIYPNYGYTF.

This clonotype came up a few times. An end of the junction differs from the germline gene, which may be a read error. This chain joins TRBV5-1 and TRBJ2-5, with 7 bases fitting TRBD1. Germline V gene sequence: CDR1 SGHRS, CDR2 YFSETQ. The CDR3 has 16 amino acids. The CDR3 is CASRDQPTGTEEAQYF. Here the CDR3 DNA reads TGCGCCAGCAGAGACCAACCCACCGGGACAGAAGAGGCCCAGTACTTC. Full variable domain (missing parts from reference TRBV5-1 and TRBJ2-5): KAGVTQTPRYLIKTRGQQVTLSCSPISGHRSVSWYQQTPGQGLQFLFEYFSETQRNKGNFPGRFSGRQFSNSRSEMNVSTLELGDSALYLCASRDQPTGTEEAQYFGPGTRLLVL.

The chain combines TRBV27 with TRBJ2-5, with 10 bases that match TRBD2. V gave up 8 bases and J gave up 6 bases; unmatched junction bases: 3. CDR3 size: 12 residues. Germline-derived CDR1 and CDR2 are MNHEY and SMNVEV (reference sequence). The CDR3 loop is CASGSGGKTQYF. The CDR3 region has the DNA TGTGCCAGCGGTAGCGGGGGGAAGACCCAGTACTTC.

The chain couples TRBV9 to TRBJ2-3, with D perhaps TRBD2 (6 bases). V was pared by 0 bases and J by 6 bases, with 20 bases between. The CDR3 loop spans 17 amino acids. CDR1 and CDR2 (germline): SGDLS, YYNGEE. The CDR3 coding sequence is TGTGCCAGCAGCGTAGGCTCCCAGCGGGTGGCGGGGGATACGCAGTATTTT. It encodes CASSVGSQRVAGDTQYF.

This chain uses TRBV6-5 with TRBJ1-5; the D gene is possibly TRBD1 (5 bases). The germline V gene has CDR1 MNHEY and CDR2 SVGAGI. The CDR3 is made up of 16 amino acids. V lost 5 bases, J lost 4 bases, and 18 bases lay in between. The CDR3: CASSRRQPFWNQPQHF. The CDR3 DNA reads TGTGCCAGCAGTCGTCGACAGCCTTTTTGGAATCAGCCCCAGCATTTT.

This clonotype was found a few times. The chain employs TRBV20-1 and TRBJ1-2, with D uncertain. Germline lookup yields CDR1 DFQATT and CDR2 SNEGSKA (reference sequence). With 0 bases removed from V and 5 bases from J, the gap between germline ends came to 10 bases. This CDR3 is 13 amino acids long. The CDR3 is CSARDRTEYGYTF. DNA of the CDR3: TGCAGTGCTAGAGATAGGACCGAGTATGGCTACACCTTC.

The genes are TRBV4-3 and TRBJ2-4; 10 positions match TRBD1. The germline gives CDR1 LGHNA, CDR2 YSLEER. The CDR3 spans 16 residues. V trimming: 5 bases; J trimming: 4 bases; junction bases outside the gene matches: 8. CDR3 amino acids: CASSGDRGLVKNIQYF. The DNA for the CDR3 is TGCGCCAGCAGCGGCGACAGGGGGCTTGTGAAAAACATTCAGTACTTC.

The chain has TRBV7-2 and TRBJ1-2, with 7 bases that match TRBD1. The V gene end was trimmed by 6 bases and the J gene end by 5 bases; junction bases not matched to a gene: 9. This CDR3 is built from 14 residues. Germline CDR1 reads SGHTA; CDR2 reads FQGNSA. CDR3 residues: CASSSNRGEYGYTF. In DNA form, the CDR3 reads TGTGCCAGCAGTTCGAACAGGGGAGAATATGGCTACACCTTC.

This clonotype was recorded many times. V is TRBV5-1 and J is TRBJ2-7; weak D call: TRBD2 (6 bases). Germline V CDR1 and CDR2: SGHRS, YFSETQ. This CDR3 comprises 16 residues. Trimming cost V 5 bases and J 1 base, with 19 bases left between them. CDR3 sequence reads: CASRPSPGLRSYEQYF. In DNA, the CDR3 is TGCGCCAGCAGACCCAGCCCGGGACTGCGATCCTACGAGCAGTACTTC.

The gene calls are TRBV12-3 or TRBV12-4 and TRBJ1-4, with unresolved D. CDR3 length: 16 residues. V gave up 3 bases and J gave up 0 bases, with 11 bases separating them. The CDR3 protein is CASSFSLSSTNEKLFF. In DNA, the CDR3 is TGTGCCAGCAGTTTTTCTCTAAGCTCAACTAATGAAAAACTGTTTTTT.

The table lists this clonotype with many counts. The chain couples TRBV11-2 to TRBJ2-2; TRBD1 agrees at 9 bases. Germline CDR1 and CDR2: SGHAT and FQNNGV. The CDR3 sequence is 16 residues long. V trimming: 5 bases; J trimming: 4 bases; junction bases outside the gene matches: 8. The CDR3: CASSKTGQGSTGELFF. The CDR3 nucleotides read TGTGCCAGCAGCAAAACTGGACAGGGGAGCACCGGGGAGCTGTTTTTT. The whole variable domain, filled in from reference TRBV11-2 and TRBJ2-2, reads EAGVAQSPRYKIIEKRQSVAFWCNPISGHATLYWYQQILGQGPKLLIQFQNNGVVDDSQLPKDRFSAERLKGVDSTLKIQPAKLEDSAVYLCASSKTGQGSTGELFFGEGSRLTVL.

This clonotype was observed a handful of times. J is TRBJ1-1 and V is TRBV7-2; tentative D call: TRBD1 (5 bases). Germline V gene lookup returns CDR1 SGHTA and CDR2 FQGNSA. This CDR3 spans 16 amino acids. V was cut by 0 bases and J by 4 bases, with 15 bases left in between. The DNA of the CDR3 is TGTGCCAGCAGCTTAGCTCAGAGGGGTGGGGGCACTGAAGCTTTCTTT. It codes for CASSLAQRGGGTEAFF.

This clonotype was recorded a few times. The rearrangement uses TRBV7-2 and TRBJ1-4; D remains unclear. V was shortened by 2 bases and J by 12 bases, with 16 bases between the two germline ends. Per the germline V gene, CDR1 is SGHTA and CDR2 is FQGNSA. CDR3 length: 14 residues. CDR3 bases: TGTGCCAGCAGCTTAATGGGAGGGTACGGGGAACTGTTTTTT. This sequence encodes CASSLMGGYGELFF.

This chain links TRBV20-1 with TRBJ1-1; D gene uncertain. CDR3 size: 14 residues. V shed 1 base and J shed 2 bases, with 11 bases lying between them. Germline V gene data show CDR1 as DFQATT and CDR2 as SNEGSKA (reference sequence). The CDR3 DNA reads TGCAGTGCTAGAGCCCCCCACCAAAACACTGAAGCTTTCTTT. Its translation is CSARAPHQNTEAFF.

The rearrangement joins TRBV12-3 or TRBV12-4 to TRBJ1-3; the D is unclear. Trimming took off 4 bases at V and 5 bases at J, with 12 bases between the two ends. The CDR3 has 14 amino acids. The CDR3: CASSSTGPRNTIYF. The CDR3, as DNA: TGTGCCAGCAGTTCGACCGGCCCGAGAAACACCATATATTTT.

The chain couples TRBV6-6 to TRBJ2-2; tentative D call: TRBD2 (6 bases). Trimming stripped 8 bases from V and 0 bases from J, with 16 bases between. Germline V lookup: CDR1 MNHNY, CDR2 SVGAGI (reference sequence). The CDR3 has 16 amino acids. CDR3 region: CASSAGLTANTGELFF. The CDR3 DNA reads as TGTGCCAGCTCTGCGGGGCTTACCGCGAACACCGGGGAGCTGTTTTTT.

The chain recombines TRBV15 with TRBJ2-1, with TRBD2 as a possible D gene (7 bases). The germline CDR1 and CDR2 sequences are LNHNV and YYDKDF (reference sequence). V was pared by 0 bases and J by 2 bases, with 14 bases between. The CDR3 is made up of 17 amino acids. The CDR3 DNA follows: TGTGCCACCAGCAGAGAGGGAGGAGGGGGGGCCTACAATGAGCAGTTCTTC. Translating gives CATSREGGGGAYNEQFF.

V gene TRBV10-3 combines with J gene TRBJ1-6; 7 nucleotides agree with TRBD1. Per germline, CDR1 ENHRY and CDR2 SYGVKD. With 2 bases clipped from V and 7 bases from J, the junction kept 8 bases outside the gene matches. The CDR3 extends over 16 amino acids. The CDR3 here is CAISEASGTANSPLHF. CDR3 DNA sequence: TGTGCCATCAGTGAGGCCTCGGGGACAGCCAATTCACCCCTCCACTTT.